This T cell receptor beta chain originates from a study of blood T cell repertoires in COVID-19 (dated by TCRdb to about 2020). About the investigation overall: The collaborator samples originated in the United States, Italy and Spain and spanned the acute and convalescent phases of COVID-19. The prospective study material was composed of cDNA or gDNA derived from T cells, B-cell-depleted T cells, or PBMCs. Deeply sampled blood TCRbeta repertoires from subjects exposed to, actively infected with, or recovered from COVID-19 were included in the dataset. The repertoires were made available in a free public database intended to serve as a resource for research on the immune response to SARS-CoV-2. Samples were obtained from the ongoing ImmuneRACE study (first 160 participants) and from some 1,300 subjects provided by 6 global collaborators. Nearly every sample came with metadata listing a de-identified subject ID, COVID-19 status, age in years and sex. Where available, HLA class I and class II types were taken from metadata supplied by the sample provider and were not determined by assay-based typing. Overall study outcomes, separate from this receptor: Clinical and demographic metadata were provided uncurated, with the amount varying by source and participant.

In Seattle, one collaborating source enrolled patients while the infection was active and tracked those patients longitudinally over the course of disease. Collaborating institutions collected whole blood in K2EDTA tubes following their own protocols. Collaborator samples were shipped for TCRbeta analysis as frozen whole blood, isolated PBMCs, or DNA extracted from either sample type. This clone was found a few times. Its antigen target is currently unknown. Base qualities are not recorded, but no much larger clone differs from it by a single base. The immunoSEQ Assay, a bias-controlled multiplex PCR, was used to amplify TCRbeta CDR3 regions from genomic DNA. On the study's bioinformatics: The number of nucleated cells in each sample was estimated from the amplification of reference gene primers within the assay. Sequence reads were collapsed and filtered to measure the absolute abundance of every unique TCRbeta CDR3 rearrangement. For each sample, productive Simpson clonality was calculated by taking the square root of Simpson's diversity index across productive rearrangements. TCRdb limited this immuneACCESS table to in-frame rearrangements with V and J called. A share of clones is missing; checked studies link under half to unresolved V genes, and the rest is unexplained. V and J calls and clone size are as listed in that table; D and trimming were resolved from the DNA. This sample has some 200,000 clones in its table, and roughly 94% of those were observed once. The ten largest make up around 0.8% of the sample.

Sequenced sample: peripheral blood. The sequence came from a man between 25 and 39 years old with COVID-19, enrolled during active disease.

The CDR3 protein: CASSVGDRYMNTEAFF. The sequenced DNA: TGTGCCAGCAGCGTAGGGGACAGGTACATGAACACTGAAGCTTTCTTT. In this chain, TRBV9 is recombined with TRBJ1-1; TRBD1 matches 8 bases in the middle. Unmatched junction bases come to 4, with V trimmed by 0 bases and J by 0 bases. CDR1 and CDR2 were assigned from the germline V gene as SGDLS and YYNGEE. The CDR3 holds 16 amino acids from the cysteine to the phenylalanine. The kept DNA is CDR3 alone, 48 bases in frame from the first base.